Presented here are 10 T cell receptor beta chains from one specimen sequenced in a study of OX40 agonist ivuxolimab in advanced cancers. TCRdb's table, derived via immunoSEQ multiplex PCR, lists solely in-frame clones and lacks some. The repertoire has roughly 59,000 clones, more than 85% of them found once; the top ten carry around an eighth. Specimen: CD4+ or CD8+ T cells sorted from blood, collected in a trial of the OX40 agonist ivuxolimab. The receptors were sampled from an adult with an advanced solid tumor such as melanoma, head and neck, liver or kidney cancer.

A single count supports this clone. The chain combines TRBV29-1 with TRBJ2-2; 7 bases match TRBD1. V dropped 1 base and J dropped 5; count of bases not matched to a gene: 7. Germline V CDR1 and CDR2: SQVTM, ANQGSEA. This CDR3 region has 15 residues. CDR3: CSVEARGQETGELFF. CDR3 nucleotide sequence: TGCAGCGTTGAAGCAAGGGGGCAAGAAACCGGGGAGCTGTTTTTT.

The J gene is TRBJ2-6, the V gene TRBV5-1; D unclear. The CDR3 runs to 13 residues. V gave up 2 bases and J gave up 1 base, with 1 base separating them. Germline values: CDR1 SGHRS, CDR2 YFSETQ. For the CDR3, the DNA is TGCGCCAGCAGCTTATCTGGGGCCAACGTCCTGACTTTC. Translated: CASSLSGANVLTF. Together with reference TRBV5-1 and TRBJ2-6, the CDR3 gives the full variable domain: KAGVTQTPRYLIKTRGQQVTLSCSPISGHRSVSWYQQTPGQGLQFLFEYFSETQRNKGNFPGRFSGRQFSNSRSEMNVSTLELGDSALYLCASSLSGANVLTFGAGSRLTVL.

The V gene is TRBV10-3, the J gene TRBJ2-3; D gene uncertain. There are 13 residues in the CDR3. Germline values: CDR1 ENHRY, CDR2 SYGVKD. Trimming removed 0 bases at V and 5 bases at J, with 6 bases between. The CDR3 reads CAISESFQDTQYF. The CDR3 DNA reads TGTGCCATCAGTGAGTCTTTTCAAGATACGCAGTATTTT.

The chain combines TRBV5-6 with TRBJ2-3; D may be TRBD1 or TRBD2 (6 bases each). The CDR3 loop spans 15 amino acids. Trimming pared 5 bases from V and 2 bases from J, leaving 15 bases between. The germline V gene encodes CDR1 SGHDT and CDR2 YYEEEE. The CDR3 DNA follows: TGTGCCAGCAGAACCTACGGGGGCTCCACAGATACGCAGTATTTT. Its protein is CASRTYGGSTDTQYF.

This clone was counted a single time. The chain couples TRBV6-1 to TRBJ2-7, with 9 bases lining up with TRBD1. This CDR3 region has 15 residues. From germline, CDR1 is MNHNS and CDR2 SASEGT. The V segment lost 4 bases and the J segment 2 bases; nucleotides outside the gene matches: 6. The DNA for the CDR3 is TGTGCCAGCAGTGGCCGGACAGGGGAGGCCTACGAGCAGTACTTC. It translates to CASSGRTGEAYEQYF.

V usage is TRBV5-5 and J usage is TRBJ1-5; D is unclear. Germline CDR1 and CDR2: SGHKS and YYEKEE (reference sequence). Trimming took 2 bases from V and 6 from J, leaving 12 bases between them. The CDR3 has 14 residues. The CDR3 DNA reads TGTGCCAGCAGCTTTGGAGGTTCATCTCAGCCCCAGCATTTT. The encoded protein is CASSFGGSSQPQHF.

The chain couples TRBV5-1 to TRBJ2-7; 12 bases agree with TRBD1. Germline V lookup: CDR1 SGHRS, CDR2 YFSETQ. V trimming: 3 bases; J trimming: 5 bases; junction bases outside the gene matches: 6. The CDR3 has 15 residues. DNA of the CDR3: TGCGCCAGCAGCTCAGGGACAGGGGGCTTTGACGAGCAGTACTTC. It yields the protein CASSSGTGGFDEQYF.

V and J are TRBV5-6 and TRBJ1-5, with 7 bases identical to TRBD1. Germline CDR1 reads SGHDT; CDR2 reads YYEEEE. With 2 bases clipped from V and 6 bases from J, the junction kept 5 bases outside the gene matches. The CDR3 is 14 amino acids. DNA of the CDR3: TGTGCCAGCAGCTTCGGACAGGTTTTTCAGCCCCAGCATTTT. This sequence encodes CASSFGQVFQPQHF.

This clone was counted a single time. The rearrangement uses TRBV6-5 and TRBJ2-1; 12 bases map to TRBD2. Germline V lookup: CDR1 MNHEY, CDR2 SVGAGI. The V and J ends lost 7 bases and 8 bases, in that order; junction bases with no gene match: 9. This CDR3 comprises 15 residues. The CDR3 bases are TGTGCCAGCACCCAGACTAGCGGGAGAGCGGATGAGCAGTTCTTC. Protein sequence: CASTQTSGRADEQFF.

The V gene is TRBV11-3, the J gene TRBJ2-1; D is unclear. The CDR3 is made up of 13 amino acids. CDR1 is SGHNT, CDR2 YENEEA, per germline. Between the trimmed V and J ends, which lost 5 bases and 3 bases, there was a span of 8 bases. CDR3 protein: CASSLGLYNEQFF. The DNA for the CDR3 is TGTGCCAGCAGCCTAGGTCTCTACAATGAGCAGTTCTTC. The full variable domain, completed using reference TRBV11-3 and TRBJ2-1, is EAGVVQSPRYKIIEKKQPVAFWCNPISGHNTLYWYLQNLGQGPELLIRYENEEAVDDSQLPKDRFSAERLKGVDSTLKIQPAELGDSAVYLCASSLGLYNEQFFGPGTRLTVL.